A selection of T cell receptor beta chains follows, all from one sample in a study of cytomegalovirus exposure and HLA in healthy donors. The assay was immunoSEQ multiplex PCR, and TCRdb's table has in-frame clones only and misses some. The repertoire table contains 100,000 to 150,000 clones. The sample comprised PBMCs. The receptors stem from a woman aged 40 to 50 in good health and CMV-seropositive. The CDR3 runs from the conserved cysteine through the conserved F or W. A D gene is named only where the DNA matches it firmly.

cdr3_length: 15; v_call: TRBV7-2; d_call: TRBD1; j_call: TRBJ1-1; cdr3_nt: TGTGCCAGCAGCTCCCAGGGGGTAGGGAACACTGAAGCTTTCTTT; cdr3_aa: CASSSQGVGNTEAFF
cdr3_length: 13; v_call: TRBV10-3; d_call: TRBD1; j_call: TRBJ2-5; cdr3_nt: TGTGCCATCGGACAGGGATTTCAAGAGACCCAGTACTTC; cdr3_aa: CAIGQGFQETQYF
cdr3_length: 14; v_call: TRBV30; d_call: -; j_call: TRBJ1-6; cdr3_nt: TGTGCCTGGGAACTCCGAGGGAGAGGTTCACCCCTCCACTTT; cdr3_aa: CAWELRGRGSPLHF
cdr3_length: 16; v_call: TRBV7-2; d_call: TRBD2; j_call: TRBJ2-1; cdr3_nt: TGTGCCAGCAGCCGCCCCGCGCCGGCGGGAGACAATGAGCAGTTCTTC; cdr3_aa: CASSRPAPAGDNEQFF
cdr3_length: 16; v_call: TRBV29-1; d_call: TRBD2; j_call: TRBJ2-3; cdr3_nt: TGCAGCGTTGAATTTTATAGCTCTAGCGGACGAGATACGCAGTATTTT; cdr3_aa: CSVEFYSSSGRDTQYF
cdr3_length: 11; v_call: TRBV30; d_call: -; j_call: TRBJ2-7; cdr3_nt: TGTGCCTGGAGTGTCCAGTACGAGCAGTACTTC; cdr3_aa: CAWSVQYEQYF
cdr3_length: 12; v_call: TRBV6-5; d_call: -; j_call: TRBJ2-1; cdr3_nt: TGTGCCAGCAGCGACGGGACTGGGAAGCAGTTCTTC; cdr3_aa: CASSDGTGKQFF
cdr3_length: 13; v_call: TRBV27; d_call: -; j_call: TRBJ2-3; cdr3_nt: TGTGCCAGCAGCGCTGTGGCCACAGATACGCAGTATTTT; cdr3_aa: CASSAVATDTQYF
cdr3_length: 13; v_call: TRBV30; d_call: -; j_call: TRBJ1-5; cdr3_nt: TGTGCCTGGAGTGGGCAGGGCAATCAGCCCCAGCATTTT; cdr3_aa: CAWSGQGNQPQHF
cdr3_length: 15; v_call: TRBV5-1; d_call: TRBD2; j_call: TRBJ2-3; cdr3_nt: TGCGCCAGCAGCTCCGGACTAGCTAGCACAGATACGCAGTATTTT; cdr3_aa: CASSSGLASTDTQYF
cdr3_length: 13; v_call: TRBV19; d_call: TRBD1; j_call: TRBJ2-7; cdr3_nt: TGTGCCACTAAGAGGGACAGTTCCTACGAGCAGTACTTC; cdr3_aa: CATKRDSSYEQYF
cdr3_length: 15; v_call: TRBV9; d_call: TRBD2; j_call: TRBJ2-1; cdr3_nt: TGTGCCAGCAGCGTAAATCCCAGCGGGAGCGATGAGCAGTTCTTC; cdr3_aa: CASSVNPSGSDEQFF
cdr3_length: 15; v_call: TRBV6-5; d_call: -; j_call: TRBJ1-3; cdr3_nt: TGTGCCAGCAGTTCCGACCGGGGGTACGGAAACACCATATATTTT; cdr3_aa: CASSSDRGYGNTIYF
cdr3_length: 16; v_call: TRBV27; d_call: TRBD1; j_call: TRBJ2-2; cdr3_nt: TGTGCCAGCAGTTTAGGGGGACAGGGCGACACCGGGGAGCTGTTTTTT; cdr3_aa: CASSLGGQGDTGELFF
cdr3_length: 14; v_call: TRBV6-5; d_call: TRBD1; j_call: TRBJ1-1; cdr3_nt: TGTGCCAGCAGCACAGGACAGGGAGGGACTGAAGCTTTCTTT; cdr3_aa: CASSTGQGGTEAFF
cdr3_length: 16; v_call: TRBV5-1; d_call: TRBD1; j_call: TRBJ2-2; cdr3_nt: TGCGCCAGCAGCGCAGCCGGGACAGGGAACACCGGGGAGCTGTTTTTT; cdr3_aa: CASSAAGTGNTGELFF
cdr3_length: 15; v_call: TRBV7-8; d_call: TRBD1; j_call: TRBJ1-2; cdr3_nt: TGTGCCAGCAGCTTTTACAGGGGAGCTAACTATGGCTACACCTTC; cdr3_aa: CASSFYRGANYGYTF
cdr3_length: 16; v_call: TRBV5-5; d_call: -; j_call: TRBJ2-1; cdr3_nt: TGTGCCAGCAGCTCCCGGGGTCATAGCTCCTACAATGAGCAGTTCTTC; cdr3_aa: CASSSRGHSSYNEQFF
cdr3_length: 13; v_call: TRBV5-1; d_call: -; j_call: TRBJ2-3; cdr3_nt: TGCGCCAGCAGCTTGGAGGGGTTCGATACGCAGTATTTT; cdr3_aa: CASSLEGFDTQYF
cdr3_length: 11; v_call: TRBV4-1; d_call: -; j_call: TRBJ2-1; cdr3_nt: TGCGCCAGCAGCCAGGTAGAAGAGCAGTTCTTC; cdr3_aa: CASSQVEEQFF
cdr3_length: 16; v_call: TRBV4-1; d_call: TRBD2; j_call: TRBJ2-5; cdr3_nt: TGCGCCAGCAGTCAGACGAGTGGGACTAGCGGTTTTGAGCAGTACTTC; cdr3_aa: CASSQTSGTSGFEQYF
cdr3_length: 16; v_call: TRBV5-1; d_call: -; j_call: TRBJ2-2; cdr3_nt: TGCGCCAGCAGCTTGGCCCAGGGGCTGGGGACCGGGGAGCTGTTTTTT; cdr3_aa: CASSLAQGLGTGELFF
cdr3_length: 15; v_call: TRBV5-1; d_call: -; j_call: TRBJ2-2; cdr3_nt: TGCGCCAGCAGCTTATCGCAGGGAAACACCGGGGAGCTGTTTTTT; cdr3_aa: CASSLSQGNTGELFF
cdr3_length: 12; v_call: TRBV6-5; d_call: TRBD1; j_call: TRBJ2-7; cdr3_nt: TGTGCCAGCAGAATGAGGGGGCACGAGCAGTACTTC; cdr3_aa: CASRMRGHEQYF
cdr3_length: 15; v_call: TRBV7-3; d_call: -; j_call: TRBJ2-1; cdr3_nt: TGTGCCAGCAGCTTCGAGGGTCGGGCTAAGGATGAGCAGTTCTTC; cdr3_aa: CASSFEGRAKDEQFF
cdr3_length: 15; v_call: TRBV5-4; d_call: -; j_call: TRBJ2-2; cdr3_nt: TGTGCCAGCAGCCCCGGGACTTCGAACACCGGGGAGCTGTTTTTT; cdr3_aa: CASSPGTSNTGELFF
cdr3_length: 13; v_call: TRBV19; d_call: -; j_call: TRBJ1-5; cdr3_nt: TGTGCCAGTAGTGTACAGGCTAACCAGCCCCAGCATTTT; cdr3_aa: CASSVQANQPQHF
cdr3_length: 13; v_call: TRBV19; d_call: -; j_call: TRBJ2-1; cdr3_nt: TGTGCCAGTAAAGACCCCAGGGAGGCTGAGCAGTTCTTC; cdr3_aa: CASKDPREAEQFF
cdr3_length: 15; v_call: TRBV6-4; d_call: TRBD2; j_call: TRBJ2-3; cdr3_nt: TGTGCCAGCGGGGATAGCGGGAGCGGCACAGATACGCAGTATTTT; cdr3_aa: CASGDSGSGTDTQYF
cdr3_length: 17; v_call: TRBV19; d_call: TRBD1; j_call: TRBJ2-2; cdr3_nt: TGTGCCAGTAGTTACTTAGGACAGGGTAGAGTTGGCGGGGAGCTGTTTTTT; cdr3_aa: CASSYLGQGRVGGELFF
cdr3_length: 16; v_call: TRBV30; d_call: TRBD2; j_call: TRBJ2-4; cdr3_nt: TGTGCCTGGAGTTTCGTGGCTAGCGGGAAGTTTAACATTCAGTACTTC; cdr3_aa: CAWSFVASGKFNIQYF
cdr3_length: 16; v_call: TRBV19; d_call: TRBD1; j_call: TRBJ1-2; cdr3_nt: TGTGCCAGTAGTATCGCCCCGACAGGGATCGAGCATGGCTACACCTTC; cdr3_aa: CASSIAPTGIEHGYTF
cdr3_length: 15; v_call: TRBV6-5; d_call: TRBD2; j_call: TRBJ2-7; cdr3_nt: TGTGCCAGCAGTTACTCGACCAGGGAGGGAAACGAGCAGTACTTC; cdr3_aa: CASSYSTREGNEQYF
cdr3_length: 17; v_call: TRBV25-1; d_call: TRBD2; j_call: TRBJ2-1; cdr3_nt: TGTGCCAGCAGTGAATCCGGCCGACAGGCGGGGGGGGATGAGCAGTTCTTC; cdr3_aa: CASSESGRQAGGDEQFF
cdr3_length: 15; v_call: TRBV11-2; d_call: TRBD2; j_call: TRBJ2-7; cdr3_nt: TGTGCCAGCAGCACTATCAGCGGGGCCTTCTACGAGCAGTACTTC; cdr3_aa: CASSTISGAFYEQYF
cdr3_length: 13; v_call: TRBV30; d_call: -; j_call: TRBJ2-2; cdr3_nt: TGTGCCTGGAGATCCCAGGCTACCGGGGAGCTGTTTTTT; cdr3_aa: CAWRSQATGELFF
cdr3_length: 12; v_call: TRBV2; d_call: -; j_call: TRBJ2-5; cdr3_nt: TGTGCCAGCAGGAGGGGCAGGGGTGAGCAGTACTTC; cdr3_aa: CASRRGRGEQYF
cdr3_length: 13; v_call: TRBV6-1; d_call: -; j_call: TRBJ1-2; cdr3_nt: TGTGCCAGCAGCCCCACAGAGAACTATGGCTACACCTTC; cdr3_aa: CASSPTENYGYTF
cdr3_length: 13; v_call: TRBV7-8; d_call: -; j_call: TRBJ1-2; cdr3_nt: TGTGCCAGCAGCCAAGCAGGCATTTCTGGCTACACCTTC; cdr3_aa: CASSQAGISGYTF
cdr3_length: 15; v_call: TRBV27; d_call: TRBD2; j_call: TRBJ2-7; cdr3_nt: TGCGCTTCCGGGACTAGCGGGGTGGTGAGGGCCGAGCAGTACTTC; cdr3_aa: CASGTSGVVRAEQYF
cdr3_length: 14; v_call: TRBV10-3; d_call: -; j_call: TRBJ2-1; cdr3_nt: TGTGCCATCAGTGGGGGAGGGGGCTACAATGAGCAGTTCTTC; cdr3_aa: CAISGGGGYNEQFF
cdr3_length: 18; v_call: TRBV29-1; d_call: TRBD2; j_call: TRBJ2-7; cdr3_nt: TGCAGCGTTGTAAAGCTAGCGGGTACCCTTAAACCCTCCTACGAGCAGTACTTC; cdr3_aa: CSVVKLAGTLKPSYEQYF
cdr3_length: 14; v_call: TRBV25-1; d_call: TRBD2; j_call: TRBJ2-3; cdr3_nt: TGTGCCAGCTCCTTAAGCGGGAGGAGAGATACGCAGTATTTT; cdr3_aa: CASSLSGRRDTQYF
cdr3_length: 14; v_call: TRBV19; d_call: TRBD2; j_call: TRBJ2-1; cdr3_nt: TGTGCCAGCACCTGGACTAGCGGCTCCAATGAGCAGTTCTTC; cdr3_aa: CASTWTSGSNEQFF
cdr3_length: 15; v_call: TRBV7-2; d_call: -; j_call: TRBJ2-3; cdr3_nt: TGTGCCAGCAGCGTCCCCGAGAATCACACAGATACGCAGTATTTT; cdr3_aa: CASSVPENHTDTQYF
cdr3_length: 14; v_call: TRBV5-4; d_call: TRBD1; j_call: TRBJ2-7; cdr3_nt: TGTGCCAGCAGTACAGGACAGGGGGCCTACGAGCAGTACTTC; cdr3_aa: CASSTGQGAYEQYF
cdr3_length: 16; v_call: TRBV5-1; d_call: TRBD2; j_call: TRBJ2-1; cdr3_nt: TGCGCCAGCAGCTTGAGCGTCCTAGCGGGGCGTAATGAGCAGTTCTTC; cdr3_aa: CASSLSVLAGRNEQFF
cdr3_length: 11; v_call: TRBV13; d_call: -; j_call: TRBJ2-2; cdr3_nt: TGTGCCAGCAGTAGTGTGGGGGAGCTGTTTTTT; cdr3_aa: CASSSVGELFF
cdr3_length: 16; v_call: TRBV13; d_call: TRBD2; j_call: TRBJ2-7; cdr3_nt: TGTGCCAGCAGCTTAACTCGACTAGCGGGAATATACGAGCAGTACTTC; cdr3_aa: CASSLTRLAGIYEQYF
cdr3_length: 13; v_call: TRBV7-2; d_call: TRBD2; j_call: TRBJ2-7; cdr3_nt: TGTGCCAGCAGCAGAGGACTAGCGATAGAGCAGTACTTC; cdr3_aa: CASSRGLAIEQYF
cdr3_length: 18; v_call: TRBV5-6; d_call: TRBD1; j_call: TRBJ2-2; cdr3_nt: TGTGCCAGCAGCACCGACAGGGGGTACAACGCGAACACCGGGGAGCTGTTTTTT; cdr3_aa: CASSTDRGYNANTGELFF
cdr3_length: 17; v_call: TRBV5-1; d_call: TRBD1; j_call: TRBJ1-1; cdr3_nt: TGCGCCAGCAGCTCCGACAGGGCTAATACCATGAACACTGAAGCTTTCTTT; cdr3_aa: CASSSDRANTMNTEAFF
cdr3_length: 15; v_call: TRBV27; d_call: -; j_call: TRBJ2-1; cdr3_nt: TGTGCCAGCAGTTTAAGAGCGTTCTCCTACAATGAGCAGTTCTTC; cdr3_aa: CASSLRAFSYNEQFF
cdr3_length: 14; v_call: TRBV10-3; d_call: TRBD1; j_call: TRBJ1-1; cdr3_nt: TGTGCCATCAAGACAGACAGGGAAAGGGCTGAAGCTTTCTTT; cdr3_aa: CAIKTDRERAEAFF
cdr3_length: 17; v_call: TRBV5-1; d_call: -; j_call: TRBJ1-1; cdr3_nt: TGCGCCAGCAGTCGGGTGGGGGGACGGTCGATGAACACTGAAGCTTTCTTT; cdr3_aa: CASSRVGGRSMNTEAFF